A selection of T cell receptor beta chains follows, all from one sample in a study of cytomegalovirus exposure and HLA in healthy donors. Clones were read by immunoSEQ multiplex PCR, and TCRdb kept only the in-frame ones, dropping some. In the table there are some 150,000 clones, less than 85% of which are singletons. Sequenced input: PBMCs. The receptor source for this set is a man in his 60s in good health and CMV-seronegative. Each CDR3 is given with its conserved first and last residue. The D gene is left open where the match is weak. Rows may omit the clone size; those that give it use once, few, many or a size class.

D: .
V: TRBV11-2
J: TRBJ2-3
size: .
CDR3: CASSLGVQPLRTDTQYF
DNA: TGTGCCAGCAGCTTAGGGGTACAGCCCTTGCGCACAGATACGCAGTATTTT

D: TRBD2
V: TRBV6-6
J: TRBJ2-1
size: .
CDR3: CASSYDASGGEQFF
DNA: TGTGCCAGCAGTTACGATGCTAGCGGGGGTGAGCAGTTCTTC

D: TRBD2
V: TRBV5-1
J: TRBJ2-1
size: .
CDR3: CASSLGTSTIGEQFF
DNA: TGCGCCAGCAGCTTGGGGACTAGCACGATCGGTGAGCAGTTCTTC

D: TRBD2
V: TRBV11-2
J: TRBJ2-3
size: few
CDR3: CASSYDSGGKRSTDTQYF
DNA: TGTGCCAGCAGCTACGATAGCGGGGGGAAGAGGAGCACAGATACGCAGTATTTT

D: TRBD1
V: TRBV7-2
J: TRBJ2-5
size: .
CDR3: CASSRDREETQYF
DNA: TGTGCCAGCAGCCGGGACAGGGAAGAGACCCAGTACTTC

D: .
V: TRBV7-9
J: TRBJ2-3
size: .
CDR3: CASSFSSSGYTQYF
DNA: TGTGCCAGCAGCTTCTCGTCAAGCGGTTATACGCAGTATTTT

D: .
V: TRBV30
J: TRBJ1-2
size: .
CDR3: CAWSPGGYGYTF
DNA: TGTGCCTGGAGTCCGGGGGGCTATGGCTACACCTTC

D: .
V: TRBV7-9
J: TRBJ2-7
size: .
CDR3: CASSLSLAAYEQYF
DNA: TGTGCCAGCAGCTTAAGTCTGGCAGCCTACGAGCAGTACTTC

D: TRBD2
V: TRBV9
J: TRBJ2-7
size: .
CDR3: CASRSRTSGRSYEQYF
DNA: TGTGCCAGCAGGTCGCGGACTAGCGGGAGGTCCTACGAGCAGTACTTC

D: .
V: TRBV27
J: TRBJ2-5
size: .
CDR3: CASSSRSGGQETQYF
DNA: TGTGCCAGCAGTTCTCGCTCTGGGGGGCAAGAGACCCAGTACTTC

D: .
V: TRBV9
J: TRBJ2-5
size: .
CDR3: CASSGRLQETQYF
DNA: TGTGCCAGCAGCGGCAGGCTCCAAGAGACCCAGTACTTC

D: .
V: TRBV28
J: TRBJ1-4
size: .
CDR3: CASTFGKGELFF
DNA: TGTGCCAGCACGTTCGGCAAGGGGGAACTGTTTTTT

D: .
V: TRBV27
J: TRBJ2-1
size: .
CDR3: CASSFSWGGSEQFF
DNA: TGTGCCAGCAGTTTTTCTTGGGGTGGGAGTGAGCAGTTCTTC

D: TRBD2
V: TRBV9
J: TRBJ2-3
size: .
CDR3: CASSLGLAVTDTQYF
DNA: TGTGCCAGCAGCCTCGGACTAGCGGTAACAGATACGCAGTATTTT

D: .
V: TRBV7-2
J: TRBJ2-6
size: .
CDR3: CASSSHRSSGANVLTF
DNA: TGTGCCAGCAGCTCTCACAGGAGCTCTGGGGCCAACGTCCTGACTTTC

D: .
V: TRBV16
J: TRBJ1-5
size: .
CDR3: CASSQLFQGLSNQPQHF
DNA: TGTGCCAGCAGCCAACTTTTCCAGGGTCTTAGCAATCAGCCCCAGCATTTT

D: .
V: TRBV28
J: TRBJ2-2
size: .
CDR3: CASSSGGYTGELFF
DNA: TGTGCCAGCAGCTCTGGGGGGTACACCGGGGAGCTGTTTTTT